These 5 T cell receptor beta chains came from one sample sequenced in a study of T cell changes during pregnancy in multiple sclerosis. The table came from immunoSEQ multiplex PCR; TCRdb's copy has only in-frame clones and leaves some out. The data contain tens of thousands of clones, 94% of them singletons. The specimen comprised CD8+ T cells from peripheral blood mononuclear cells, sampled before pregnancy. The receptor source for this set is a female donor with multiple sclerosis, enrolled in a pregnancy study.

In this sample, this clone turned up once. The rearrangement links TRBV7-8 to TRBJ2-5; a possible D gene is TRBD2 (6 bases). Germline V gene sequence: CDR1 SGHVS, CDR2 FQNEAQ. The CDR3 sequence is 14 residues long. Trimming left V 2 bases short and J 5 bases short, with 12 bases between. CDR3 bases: TGTGCCAGCAGCTTATATGGAGGGTGGGAGACCCAGTACTTC. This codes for CASSLYGGWETQYF.

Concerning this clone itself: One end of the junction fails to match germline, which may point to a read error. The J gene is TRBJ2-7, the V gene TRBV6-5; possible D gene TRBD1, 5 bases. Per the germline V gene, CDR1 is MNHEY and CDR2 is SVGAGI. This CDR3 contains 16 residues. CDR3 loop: CASSYSSGAGSYPLHF. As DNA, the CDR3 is TGTGCCAGCAGTTACTCGAGTGGGGCAGGGTCATATCCCCTCCACTTC.

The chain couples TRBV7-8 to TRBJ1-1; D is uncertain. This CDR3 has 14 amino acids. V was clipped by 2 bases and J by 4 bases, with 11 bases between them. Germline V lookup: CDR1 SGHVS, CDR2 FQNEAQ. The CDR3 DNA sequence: TGTGCCAGCAGCTTATCCGGGATGAGCACTGAAGCTTTCTTT. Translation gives CASSLSGMSTEAFF. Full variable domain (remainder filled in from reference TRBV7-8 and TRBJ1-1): GAGVSQSPRYKVAKRGQDVALRCDPISGHVSLFWYQQALGQGPEFLTYFQNEAQLDKSGLPSDRFFAERPEGSVSTLKIQRTQQEDSAVYLCASSLSGMSTEAFFGQGTRLTVV.

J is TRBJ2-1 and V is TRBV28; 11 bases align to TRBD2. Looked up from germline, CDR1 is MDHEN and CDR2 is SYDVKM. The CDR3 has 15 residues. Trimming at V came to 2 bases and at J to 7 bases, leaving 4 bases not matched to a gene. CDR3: CASSLPLAGGNEQFF. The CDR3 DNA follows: TGTGCCAGCAGTTTACCTTTAGCGGGAGGGAATGAGCAGTTCTTC.

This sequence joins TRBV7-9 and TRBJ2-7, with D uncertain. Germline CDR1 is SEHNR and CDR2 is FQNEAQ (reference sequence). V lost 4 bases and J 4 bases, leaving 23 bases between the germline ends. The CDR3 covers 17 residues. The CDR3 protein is CASSSPLSFPLPYEQYF. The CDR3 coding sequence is TGTGCCAGCAGCTCCCCGCTTAGCTTTCCGCTTCCTTACGAGCAGTACTTC.